This TCR beta chain comes out of a study of cytomegalovirus exposure and HLA in healthy donors. Germline assignment: CDR1 GTSNPN and CDR2 SVGIG (reference sequence). V lost 5 bases, J lost 7 bases, and 11 bases stayed unmatched. This CDR3 spans 15 amino acids. 60 Vbeta and 13 Jbeta primers were used in PCR. The protocol was immunoSEQ multiplex PCR, while the TCRdb copy is restricted to in-frame clones and leaves out a portion. The data show approximately 100,000 clones, with about 70% seen just once and approximately 2% held by the top ten. The chain is built from TRBV30 and TRBJ1-4, with 9 bases lining up with TRBD1. The specimen sequenced was PBMCs. This TCR derives from a woman in her thirties or forties in good health and CMV-seronegative. CDR3 in amino acids: CAWGTGNSMSEKLFF. CDR3 sequence (DNA): TGTGCCTGGGGGACAGGGAATAGTATGAGTGAAAAACTGTTTTTT.